The 10 T cell receptor beta chains reported below all come from one sample, sequenced in a study of T cell repertoires in cytomegalovirus infection. Via MiXCR, TCRdb re-called the reads, giving one row per CDR3 protein. Among 300,000 to 400,000 distinct CDR3 sequences, roughly 25% were seen once, and the ten largest hold 13%. No antigens are known for them. The material was cultured PBMCs, obtained from culture after CMV antigen stimulation. The receptors shown here come from a human donor in good health (CMV status not recorded). Some clones in this sample may be carry-over from other donors' samples.

This sequence joins TRBV6-5 and TRBJ1-5; D gene uncertain. Germline CDR1 MNHEY, CDR2 SVGAGI. This CDR3 spans 15 amino acids. The V end lost 0 bases, the J end lost 6 bases, and 12 bases lay between the germline ends. The CDR3, as DNA: TGTGCCAGCAGTTACTCGACTCCCGCCGGTCAGCCCCAGCATTTT. It yields the protein CASSYSTPAGQPQHF.

This rearrangement joins TRBV29-1 to TRBJ2-5; D unresolved. The CDR3 covers 12 residues. Germline V CDR1 and CDR2: SQVTM, ANQGSEA. The V gene lost 3 bases and the J gene lost 4 bases, with 9 bases spanning the gap. DNA for the CDR3: TGCAGCGTTGACCGGGTGGGAGAGACCCAGTACTTC. This translates into CSVDRVGETQYF.

The chain recombines TRBV20-1 with TRBJ1-1; D may be TRBD1 (5 bases). This CDR3 region has 14 residues. CDR1 DFQATT and CDR2 SNEGSKA come from the germline V gene (reference sequence). The V end lost 3 bases, the J end lost 1 base, and 12 bases lay between the germline ends. As DNA, the CDR3 is TGCAGTGCTAGTAGCGGGGGGAGGAACACTGAAGCTTTCTTT. Protein product: CSASSGGRNTEAFF.

A few counts support this clonotype. The V gene is TRBV12-3 or TRBV12-4, the J gene TRBJ2-7; TRBD2 matches 12 bases. This CDR3 has 15 residues. After removal of 3 bases from V and 6 bases from J, the junction contained 6 bases not matched to a gene. CDR3 sequence (DNA): TGTGCCAGCAGTTTTTCACTAGCGGGAGGCCGCGAGCAGTACTTC. It specifies CASSFSLAGGREQYF.

CDR3 region: CASSEPLAGGPLEQFF. As DNA, the CDR3 is TGTGCCAGCAGCGAACCGCTAGCGGGAGGCCCCCTTGAGCAGTTCTTC. The V and J genes are TRBV6-2 or TRBV6-3 and TRBJ2-1, with 11 bases identical to TRBD2. Germline CDR1 and CDR2: MNHEY and SVGEGT. This CDR3 is 16 amino acids long. V gave up 6 bases and J gave up 9 bases; unmatched junction bases: 13.

The sample holds many counts of this clonotype. The chain combines TRBV7-2 with TRBJ2-2; D not certain. Deletions cut 0 bases from V and 1 base from J, with 6 bases between. Germline V gives CDR1 SGHTA, CDR2 FQGNSA. This CDR3 has 15 residues. The chain's CDR3 is CASSLAQRNTGELFF. The CDR3 nucleotides read TGTGCCAGCAGCTTAGCCCAGCGGAACACCGGGGAGCTGTTTTTT.

This clonotype was counted at least ten times. V and J are TRBV7-2 and TRBJ2-7; unclear D gene. Trimming stripped 1 base from V and 4 bases from J, with 8 bases between. Per germline, CDR1 SGHTA and CDR2 FQGNSA. The CDR3 has 13 residues. CDR3 DNA: TGTGCCAGCAGCTTAGAGAGGATGTACGAGCAGTACTTC. It is translated as CASSLERMYEQYF.

This clonotype was seen a handful of times. The chain joins TRBV27 to TRBJ2-1, with D unresolved. The CDR3 consists of 16 residues. Germline assignment: CDR1 MNHEY and CDR2 SMNVEV (reference sequence). Trimming cost V 3 bases and J 8 bases, with 20 bases left between them. CDR3 nucleotide sequence: TGTGCCAGCAGTTTTAGTGGGTTCGGCCCGTATTATGAGCAGTTCTTC. Translation gives CASSFSGFGPYYEQFF.

The CDR3 region has the DNA TGCAGTGCTACCGGACAGGGGGCGAGGGAGACCCAGTACTTC. The encoded protein is CSATGQGARETQYF. V gene TRBV20-1 combines with J gene TRBJ2-5, with 11 bases aligning to TRBD1. The CDR3 contains 14 residues. Germline loops: CDR1 DFQATT, CDR2 SNEGSKA (reference sequence). Trimming took 4 bases from V and 5 from J; bases not matched to a gene: 6.

The chain joins TRBV20-1 to TRBJ2-1, with TRBD2 identical over 9 bases. The junction had 2 bases not matched to a gene; V was cut back by 0 bases and J by 2 bases. The length of the CDR3 is 15 residues. Germline V CDR1 and CDR2: DFQATT, SNEGSKA (reference sequence). CDR3: CSAREGGRAYNEQFF. The CDR3 nucleotides are TGCAGTGCTAGAGAAGGCGGGAGGGCCTACAATGAGCAGTTCTTC.